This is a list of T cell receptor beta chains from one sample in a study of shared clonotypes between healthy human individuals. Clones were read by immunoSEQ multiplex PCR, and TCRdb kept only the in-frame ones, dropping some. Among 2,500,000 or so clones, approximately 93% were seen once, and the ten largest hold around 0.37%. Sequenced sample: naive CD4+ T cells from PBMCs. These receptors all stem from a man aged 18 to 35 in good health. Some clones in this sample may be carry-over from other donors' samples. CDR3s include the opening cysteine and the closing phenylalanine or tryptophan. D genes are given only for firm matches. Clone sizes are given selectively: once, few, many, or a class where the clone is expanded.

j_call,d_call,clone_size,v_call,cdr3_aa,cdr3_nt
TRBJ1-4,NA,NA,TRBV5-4,CASSPGGGTTNEKLFF,TGTGCCAGCAGCCCGGGGGGGGGTACCACTAATGAAAAACTGTTTTTT
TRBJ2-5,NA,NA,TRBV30,CAWSAISAATRETQYF,TGTGCCTGGAGTGCGATTTCGGCTGCAACGAGAGAGACCCAGTACTTC
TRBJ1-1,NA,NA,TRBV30,CAWTVKKEAFF,TGTGCCTGGACAGTCAAGAAGGAAGCTTTCTTT
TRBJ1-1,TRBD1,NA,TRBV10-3,CAISGQGDTEAFF,TGTGCCATCAGTGGACAGGGAGACACTGAAGCTTTCTTT
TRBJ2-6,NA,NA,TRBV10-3,CATGDSTRGRGANVLTF,TGTGCCACGGGGGACTCCACGAGAGGACGTGGGGCCAACGTCCTGACTTTC
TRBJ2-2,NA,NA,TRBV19,CASSGRRGATGELFF,TGTGCCAGTAGCGGGCGGAGAGGGGCCACCGGGGAGCTGTTTTTT
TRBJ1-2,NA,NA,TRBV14,CASSQGVNYGYTF,TGTGCCAGCAGCCAAGGAGTGAACTATGGCTACACCTTC
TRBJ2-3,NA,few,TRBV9,CASGPGVPDTQYF,TGTGCCAGCGGGCCGGGAGTCCCAGATACGCAGTATTTT
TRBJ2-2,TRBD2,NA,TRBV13,CASSLVSSGSLHTGELFF,TGTGCCAGCAGCTTAGTATCTAGCGGGAGCCTTCACACCGGGGAGCTGTTTTTT
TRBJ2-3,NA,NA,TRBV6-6,CASRDSPDTQYF,TGTGCCAGCAGGGACTCACCTGATACGCAGTATTTT
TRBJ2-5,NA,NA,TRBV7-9,CASSLGVEETQYF,TGTGCCAGCAGCCTCGGGGTAGAAGAGACCCAGTACTTC
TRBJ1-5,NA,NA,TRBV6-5,CASSYSTRAGQPQHF,TGTGCCAGCAGTTACTCGACCAGGGCTGGACAGCCCCAGCATTTT
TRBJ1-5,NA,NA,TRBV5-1,CASSLDGLGPQHF,TGCGCCAGCAGCTTGGACGGCCTGGGACCCCAGCATTTT
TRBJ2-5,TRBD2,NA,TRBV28,CASSLWGFRVGRNQETQYF,TGTGCCAGCAGTTTATGGGGTTTTCGGGTCGGGAGGAATCAAGAGACCCAGTACTTC
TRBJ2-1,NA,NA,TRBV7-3,CASSLIAGEQFF,TGTGCCAGCAGCTTAATTGCGGGGGAGCAGTTCTTC
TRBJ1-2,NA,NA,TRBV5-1,CATKVLEGNYGYTF,TGCGCCACAAAGGTTTTGGAGGGAAACTATGGCTACACCTTC
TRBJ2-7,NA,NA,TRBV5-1,CASSLAASAAYEQYF,TGCGCCAGCAGCTTGGCCGCTAGCGCGGCCTACGAGCAGTACTTC
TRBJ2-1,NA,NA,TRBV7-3,CASSLMRDNEQFF,TGTGCCAGCAGCTTAATGAGGGACAATGAGCAGTTCTTC
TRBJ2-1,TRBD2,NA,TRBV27,CASSFHPGLAGYNEQFF,TGTGCCAGCAGTTTCCACCCGGGACTAGCGGGCTACAATGAGCAGTTCTTC
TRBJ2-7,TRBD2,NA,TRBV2,CASRLAGANHEQYF,TGTGCCAGCAGGCTAGCGGGAGCGAACCACGAGCAGTACTTC
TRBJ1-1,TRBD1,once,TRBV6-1,CASTSRDRGNTEAFF,TGTGCCAGCACCAGTCGGGACAGGGGGAACACTGAAGCTTTCTTT
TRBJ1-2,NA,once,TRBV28,CASSGGPRFYGYTF,TGTGCCAGCAGTGGGGGGCCCAGGTTCTATGGCTACACCTTC
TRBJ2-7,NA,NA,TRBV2,CASSELGYEQYF,TGTGCCAGCAGTGAATTGGGCTACGAGCAGTACTTC
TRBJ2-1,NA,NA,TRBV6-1,CASSEAQLFNNEQFF,TGTGCCAGCAGTGAGGCCCAACTCTTCAACAATGAGCAGTTCTTC
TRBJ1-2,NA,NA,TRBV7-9,CASSEGPRGYTF,TGTGCCAGCAGCGAAGGGCCAAGGGGCTACACCTTC
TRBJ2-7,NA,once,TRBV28,CASSFRTGIYEQYF,TGTGCCAGCAGTTTTAGGACGGGAATCTACGAGCAGTACTTC
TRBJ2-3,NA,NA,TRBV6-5,CASRENTDTQYF,TGTGCCAGCAGAGAAAACACAGATACGCAGTATTTT
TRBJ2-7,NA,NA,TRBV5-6,CASSLHDRYEQYF,TGTGCCAGCAGCTTGCACGACAGGTACGAGCAGTACTTC